The 18 T cell receptor beta chains in this list originate from one sample, sequenced in a study of blood T cell repertoires in COVID-19. Sequencing used immunoSEQ multiplex PCR; TCRdb keeps in-frame clones, though not all of them. The data contain under 350,000 clones, approximately 90% of them seen just once; the ten biggest clones take up approximately 4.2%. Sequenced material: peripheral blood. Receptors were obtained from a man between 35 and 55 years old with acute or convalescent COVID-19.

CDR3 loop: CASSQPTGEFRSGELFF. The CDR3 coding sequence is TGCGCCAGCAGCCAGCCGACAGGGGAGTTTAGATCCGGGGAGCTGTTTTTT. The chain recombines TRBV4-1 with TRBJ2-2; 8 positions match TRBD1. J gave up 6 bases and V 3 bases, and 12 bases lay outside the gene matches. Looked up from germline, CDR1 is MGHRA and CDR2 is YSYEKL. The CDR3 has 17 residues.

The rearrangement links TRBV10-3 to TRBJ1-4; 7 bases fit TRBD1. The CDR3 is 12 residues long. With 10 bases clipped from V and 8 bases from J, the junction kept 7 bases outside the gene matches. Germline CDR1 reads ENHRY; CDR2 reads SYGVKD. The CDR3 sequence is CASRQGLEKLFF. Written as DNA, the CDR3 is TGTGCCAGCAGACAGGGTCTGGAAAAACTGTTTTTT.

The J gene is TRBJ2-6, the V gene TRBV7-9, with a tentative D call TRBD2 (6 bases). The CDR3 contains 13 residues. Germline CDR1 reads SEHNR; CDR2 reads FQNEAQ (reference sequence). V lost 6 bases and J lost 13, with 16 bases in between. The CDR3, as DNA: TGTGCCAGCAGTTCCTCGGGGGATCGGGTCCTGACTTTC. Its translation is CASSSSGDRVLTF.

This sequence joins TRBV10-3 and TRBJ1-6; possible D gene TRBD1, 5 bases. This CDR3 contains 17 residues. Per the germline V gene, CDR1 is ENHRY and CDR2 is SYGVKD. V lost 4 bases and J 1 base, leaving 14 bases between the germline ends. CDR3 in DNA: TGTGCCATCAGTGTAGGGGAGGTAGGATCCTATAATTCACCCCTCCACTTT. This codes for CAISVGEVGSYNSPLHF.

The genes are TRBV24-1 and TRBJ1-2, with D possibly TRBD1 on 5 matching bases. CDR3 length: 12 residues. CDR1 and CDR2 from the germline V gene are KGHDR and SFDVKD. V was cut by 3 bases and J by 5 bases, with 6 bases left in between. The CDR3 bases are TGTGCCACCAGTGATCCAGGGTATGGCTACACCTTC. As protein: CATSDPGYGYTF.

This clone showed up just a few times. This specimen includes other DNA sequences encoding the same CDR3. The chain recombines TRBV19 with TRBJ1-6; D is possibly TRBD1 (5 bases). Germline CDR1 reads LNHDA; CDR2 reads SQIVND (reference sequence). CDR3 length: 12 amino acids. V was clipped by 3 bases and J by 10 bases, with 7 bases between them. The CDR3 spells CASSIGGSPLHF. Here the CDR3 DNA reads TGTGCCAGTAGTATCGGGGGGTCACCCCTCCACTTT.

The chain has TRBV5-6 and TRBJ1-2, with 8 bases lining up with TRBD1. CDR3 length: 14 amino acids. The J segment lost 8 bases and the V segment lost 1 base, leaving 7 bases of the junction unmatched. Germline CDR1 is SGHDT and CDR2 is YYEEEE. CDR3: CASSLSPTGVGYTF. The CDR3 bases are TGTGCCAGCAGCTTGAGCCCGACAGGGGTCGGCTACACCTTC.

V usage is TRBV5-1 and J usage is TRBJ2-7, with a weak D call TRBD2 (5 bases). Germline values: CDR1 SGHRS, CDR2 YFSETQ. V lost 0 bases, J lost 7 bases, and 5 bases lay in between. This CDR3 spans 11 amino acids. In nucleotides, the CDR3 is TGCGCCAGCAGCTTGGGAGGGGAGCAGTACTTC. Its translation: CASSLGGEQYF.

V gene TRBV10-2 combines with J gene TRBJ1-1; 7 bases are shared with TRBD1. In germline, CDR1 is WSHSY, CDR2 SAAADI. V dropped 8 bases and J dropped 0; count of bases not matched to a gene: 3. The CDR3 consists of 13 residues. The CDR3 loop is CASGDSMNTEAFF. DNA of the CDR3: TGCGCCAGCGGGGACAGCATGAACACTGAAGCTTTCTTT.

The chain uses TRBV5-1 and TRBJ1-4; maybe TRBD1 (5 bases). CDR1 is SGHRS and CDR2 is YFSETQ in the germline V gene. The length of the CDR3 is 14 residues. V was cut by 0 bases and J by 5 bases, with 8 bases left in between. The CDR3 sequence: CASSLGQTNEKLFF. CDR3 DNA: TGCGCCAGCAGCTTGGGACAGACAAATGAAAAACTGTTTTTT.

The chain uses TRBV5-1 and TRBJ2-2; a possible D gene is TRBD1 (6 bases). The CDR3 is 16 amino acids. Trimming took off 3 bases at V and 0 bases at J, with 12 bases between the two ends. The germline gives CDR1 SGHRS, CDR2 YFSETQ. The DNA for the CDR3 is TGCGCCAGCAGCTCACGGGACACCTCGAACACCGGGGAGCTGTTTTTT. Translated: CASSSRDTSNTGELFF.

The CDR3 nucleotides are TGCGCCAGCGGTGCTGGGACAACTATCTATGGCTACACCTTC. This gives the protein CASGAGTTIYGYTF. This chain joins TRBV5-1 and TRBJ1-2; D possibly corresponds to TRBD1 (6 bases). V was pared by 7 bases and J by 4 bases, with 17 bases between. CDR3 length: 14 residues. Germline V gene data show CDR1 as SGHRS and CDR2 as YFSETQ.

V is TRBV18 and J is TRBJ2-3; TRBD2 aligns across 8 bases. Germline CDR1 reads KGHSH; CDR2 reads LQKENI. CDR3 length equals 15 residues. The trim removed 3 bases at V and 4 bases at J, leaving 6 bases unmatched. The CDR3 nucleotides read TGTGCCAGCTCACCCCGCAGCGGGGGAGCAGATACGCAGTATTTT. Its protein product is CASSPRSGGADTQYF.

The J gene is TRBJ1-6, the V gene TRBV7-2, with D perhaps matching TRBD1 (6 bases). CDR3 length equals 15 residues. Trimming took 2 bases from V and 6 from J, leaving 11 bases between them. Germline V gives CDR1 SGHTA, CDR2 FQGNSA. The CDR3, as DNA: TGTGCCAGCAGCTTATTAACAGGGAGTAATTCACCCCTCCACTTT. Amino acids: CASSLLTGSNSPLHF.

In DNA form, the CDR3 reads TGTGCCAGCAGCTTAGTTGGTTTTACAGGGGTCTCGCAGTTCTTC. Translation gives CASSLVGFTGVSQFF. This chain joins TRBV11-2 and TRBJ2-1, with 7 bases that match TRBD1. V gave up 1 base and J gave up 12 bases; unmatched junction bases: 12. The germline V gene has CDR1 SGHAT and CDR2 FQNNGV. There are 15 residues in the CDR3.

The rearrangement uses TRBV6-6 and TRBJ2-7; D possibly corresponds to TRBD2 (7 bases). This CDR3 comprises 14 residues. Trimming stripped 2 bases from V and 10 bases from J, with 18 bases between. Germline lookup yields CDR1 MNHNY and CDR2 SVGAGI (reference sequence). CDR3 loop: CASSYKGRGYEQYF. CDR3 nucleotides: TGTGCCAGCAGTTACAAGGGGAGGGGGTATGAACAGTACTTC.

V gene TRBV19 combines with J gene TRBJ1-5; a possible D gene is TRBD1 (6 bases). This CDR3 region has 15 residues. Germline CDR1 LNHDA, CDR2 SQIVND (reference sequence). Trimming removed 4 bases at V and 4 bases at J, with 14 bases between. The CDR3 sequence: CASSKAGTTNQPQHF. CDR3 DNA: TGTGCCAGTAGTAAGGCCGGGACAACAAATCAGCCCCAGCATTTT.

This clone was recorded once. The J gene is TRBJ2-7, the V gene TRBV11-2; D uncertain. The CDR3 loop spans 14 amino acids. V was pared by 1 base and J by 7 bases, with 14 bases between. The germline gives CDR1 SGHAT, CDR2 FQNNGV. This CDR3 reads CASSLGGSLGEQYF. The DNA of the CDR3 is TGTGCCAGCAGCTTAGGCGGTTCCCTCGGAGAGCAGTACTTC. The variable domain in full, completed from reference TRBV11-2 and TRBJ2-7, reads EAGVAQSPRYKIIEKRQSVAFWCNPISGHATLYWYQQILGQGPKLLIQFQNNGVVDDSQLPKDRFSAERLKGVDSTLKIQPAKLEDSAVYLCASSLGGSLGEQYFGPGTRLTVT.